The clone carrying this T cell receptor beta chain occurred many times. At one end, the junction sequence differs from germline, possibly due to a read error. The investigators amplified TCR beta CDR3 regions from RNA transcripts. HTBI primers drove first-round RT-PCR of the TCR CDR3. In TCRdb, the multiplex PCR reads were re-called with MiXCR into one record per CDR3 protein. Found here are roughly 570,000 distinct CDR3 sequences, around 46% of them singletons; the top ten hold 19%. The data originate from a study of T cells in Graves' hyperthyroidism and ophthalmopathy. The CDR3 spans 10 residues. Germline CDR1 and CDR2: DFQATT and SNEGSKA (reference sequence).

V and J are TRBV20-1 and TRBJ1-1; no clear D. The origin of this receptor is an adult woman with Graves' disease, either hyperthyroidism or ophthalmopathy (not recorded which). Sequenced: peripheral blood or thyroid tissue (not recorded which). The CDR3 nucleotides read TGCAGTGTCTGGAACATTGAAGCTTTCTTT. Translating it yields CSVWNIEAFF.